These 26 T cell receptor beta chains were all obtained from the same sample, sequenced in a study of blood T cell repertoires in COVID-19. Sequencing was performed with immunoSEQ multiplex PCR; in TCRdb, only in-frame clones are kept and a portion is missing. Counted here are 150,000 to 200,000 clones, around four fifths occurring once; the ten biggest clones make up around 15%. The sequenced material came from PBMCs or T cells enriched from blood (not recorded which). Receptors originate from a woman aged 45-65 years who had recovered from COVID-19.

The chain employs TRBV4-3 and TRBJ2-3; D uncertain. The V gene's germline CDR1 is LGHNA and CDR2 YSLEER. CDR3 length equals 14 residues. The ends were cut back, 3 bases at V and 1 base at J, with 8 bases in the middle. CDR3 in amino acids: CASSQRVGTDTQYF. The CDR3 bases are TGCGCCAGCAGCCAGAGAGTGGGCACAGATACGCAGTATTTT.

The chain couples TRBV5-5 to TRBJ2-1; a possible D gene is TRBD2 (5 bases). The CDR3 runs to 14 residues. V was clipped by 4 bases and J by 5 bases, with 13 bases between them. Germline values: CDR1 SGHKS, CDR2 YYEKEE (reference sequence). The CDR3 DNA reads TGTGCCAGCAGCACAAGCGGAGGCGACAATGAGCAGTTCTTC. Translating gives CASSTSGGDNEQFF.

Only one count was recorded for this clone. This sequence joins TRBV7-2 and TRBJ1-6; the match to TRBD1 covers 10 bases. Looked up from germline, CDR1 is SGHTA and CDR2 is FQGNSA. J lost 7 bases, V lost 5 bases, and 5 bases had no gene match. The CDR3 length is 15 residues. The CDR3 protein is CASSTGQGYNSPLHF. In nucleotides, the CDR3 is TGTGCCAGCAGCACGGGACAGGGGTACAATTCACCCCTCCACTTT.

The J gene is TRBJ2-1, the V gene TRBV11-2; TRBD2 matches at 13 bases. Germline CDR1 is SGHAT and CDR2 is FQNNGV. The CDR3 extends over 16 amino acids. V shed 1 base, J shed 8 bases, and the junction held 5 bases outside the gene matches. The CDR3 protein is CASSLGTSGSAYEQFF. The CDR3 DNA reads as TGTGCCAGCAGCTTAGGGACTAGCGGGAGTGCCTATGAGCAGTTCTTC.

This chain uses TRBV4-1 with TRBJ2-7, with TRBD2 identical over 7 bases. Germline V gene data show CDR1 as MGHRA and CDR2 as YSYEKL. Unmatched junction bases numbered 1, after V lost 2 bases and J lost 0 bases. The CDR3 spans 14 residues. The CDR3 spells CASSQRTSSYEQYF. DNA of the CDR3: TGCGCCAGCAGCCAAAGGACTAGCTCCTACGAGCAGTACTTC.

This sequence joins TRBV28 and TRBJ2-7; 10 bases fit TRBD1. With V trimmed by 3 bases and J by 3 bases, 5 bases remained unmatched. The germline V gene has CDR1 MDHEN and CDR2 SYDVKM. This CDR3 region has 15 residues. CDR3 amino acids: CASSLTGGTFYEQYF. The CDR3 bases are TGTGCCAGCAGTTTGACAGGGGGCACCTTCTACGAGCAGTACTTC.

This chain connects TRBV28 to TRBJ1-2, with TRBD1 matching over 10 bases. Germline V gives CDR1 MDHEN, CDR2 SYDVKM. The CDR3 totals 16 residues. Trimming at V came to 8 bases and at J to 7 bases, leaving 16 bases not matched to a gene. The CDR3 region has the DNA TGTGCCAGCGGGGGGCTCCCGGGACAGGGGTATTCTGGCTACACCTTC. It is translated as CASGGLPGQGYSGYTF.

The chain carries TRBV4-1 and TRBJ1-6; 7 nucleotides agree with TRBD1. V trimming: 3 bases; J trimming: 7 bases; junction bases outside the gene matches: 6. CDR3 length: 15 residues. The V gene's germline CDR1 is MGHRA and CDR2 YSYEKL. The CDR3: CASSHIGQENSPLHF. The CDR3 nucleotides read TGCGCCAGCAGCCATATAGGACAGGAGAATTCACCCCTCCACTTT.

The genes are TRBV18 and TRBJ2-1; no definite D call. V gave up 0 bases and J gave up 0 bases, with 6 bases separating them. CDR3 size: 15 residues. Germline V gene data show CDR1 as KGHSH and CDR2 as LQKENI. The CDR3 spells CASSPPPGSYNEQFF. The CDR3 DNA sequence: TGTGCCAGCTCACCACCGCCAGGCTCCTACAATGAGCAGTTCTTC.

The chain employs TRBV6-5 and TRBJ1-5, with D possibly being TRBD1 (6 bases). Between the trimmed V and J ends, which lost 7 bases and 1 base, there was a span of 14 bases. The CDR3 consists of 15 residues. Germline CDR1 is MNHEY and CDR2 is SVGAGI. CDR3 in DNA: TGTGCCAGCATCCGGACAGCAGGGAGCAATCAGCCCCAGCATTTT. Protein product: CASIRTAGSNQPQHF.

This clone appeared a single time. This chain joins TRBV7-3 and TRBJ1-5; D gene ambiguous. This CDR3 region has 14 residues. Per germline, CDR1 SGHTA and CDR2 FQGTGA. V lost 7 bases to trimming and J lost 6 bases, with 16 bases between them. The CDR3 bases are TGTGCCAGCACCCCGGAAAGGGAGGGTCAGCCCCAGCATTTT. This encodes CASTPEREGQPQHF.

In its sample, this clone was seen once. The chain has TRBV6-5 and TRBJ2-1, with 12 bases matching TRBD2. Germline V gene sequence: CDR1 MNHEY, CDR2 SVGAGI. The CDR3 loop spans 15 amino acids. Trimming cost V 6 bases and J 9 bases; bases outside gene matches: 9. This CDR3 reads CASSGLAGGGGEQFF. The CDR3 coding sequence is TGTGCCAGCAGCGGCCTAGCGGGAGGGGGGGGTGAGCAGTTCTTC.

This clone appeared a few times. The chain joins TRBV5-1 to TRBJ1-4, with 8 bases matching TRBD1. The CDR3 has 12 residues. Germline V lookup: CDR1 SGHRS, CDR2 YFSETQ. Trimming took 9 bases from V and 8 from J; bases not matched to a gene: 6. The CDR3 region has the DNA TGCGCCACCCAGGGGGCGGACGAAAAACTGTTTTTT. This sequence encodes CATQGADEKLFF.

The chain combines TRBV5-1 with TRBJ2-3; D ambiguous. The CDR3 loop spans 15 amino acids. V was clipped by 4 bases and J by 2 bases, with 14 bases between them. Per the germline V gene, CDR1 is SGHRS and CDR2 is YFSETQ. In nucleotides, the CDR3 is TGCGCCAGCAGCCTACGGGTTAGCCACACAGATACGCAGTATTTT. Protein product: CASSLRVSHTDTQYF.

The rearrangement uses TRBV7-9 and TRBJ1-4; D gene ambiguous. Germline V gene lookup returns CDR1 SEHNR and CDR2 FQNEAQ (reference sequence). V lost 2 bases to trimming and J lost 3 bases, with 22 bases between them. The CDR3 is 19 amino acids. The CDR3 protein is CASSLYRVGGPASNEKLFF. The DNA of the CDR3 is TGTGCCAGCAGCTTATATAGGGTAGGAGGACCCGCGTCTAATGAAAAACTGTTTTTT.

This clone was detected only a few times. The chain recombines TRBV19 with TRBJ2-7, with 10 bases matching TRBD2. Per germline, CDR1 LNHDA and CDR2 SQIVND (reference sequence). There are 17 residues in the CDR3. J was trimmed by 8 bases and V by 0 bases; bases with no gene match: 13. CDR3 sequence (DNA): TGTGCCAGTAGTATAGATCTAGCTAACCTAGCGGGGGAGAAGCAGTACTTC. Residues: CASSIDLANLAGEKQYF.

V is TRBV7-3 and J is TRBJ2-1; D is uncertain. The germline V gene encodes CDR1 SGHTA and CDR2 FQGTGA. The CDR3 is made up of 13 amino acids. V shed 5 bases and J shed 4 bases, with 9 bases lying between them. In nucleotides, the CDR3 is TGTGCCAGCAGCGTCGAGCCGTACAATGAGCAGTTCTTC. Protein sequence: CASSVEPYNEQFF.

The chain uses TRBV27 and TRBJ1-5, with D perhaps TRBD1 (6 bases). The CDR3 extends over 13 amino acids. V was clipped by 11 bases and J by 5 bases, with 16 bases between them. The germline V gene has CDR1 MNHEY and CDR2 SMNVEV (reference sequence). The CDR3 nucleotides read TGTGCCTGTGGGATACAGGGAGATCAGCCCCAGCATTTT. It is translated as CACGIQGDQPQHF.

This clone was found a few times. DNA for the CDR3: TGTGCCAGCAGCTTAACCGGGTCAACCTACGAGCAGTACTTC. Translating it yields CASSLTGSTYEQYF. This chain uses TRBV7-2 with TRBJ2-7; D remains ambiguous. Germline-derived CDR1 and CDR2 are SGHTA and FQGNSA. The CDR3 is made up of 14 amino acids. Trimming cost V 2 bases and J 2 bases, with 10 bases left between them. The full variable domain, its missing parts supplied by reference TRBV7-2 and TRBJ2-7, is GAGVSQSPSNKVTEKGKDVELRCDPISGHTALYWYRQSLGQGLEFLIYFQGNSAPDKSGLPSDRFSAERTGGSVSTLTIQRTQQEDSAVYLCASSLTGSTYEQYFGPGTRLTVT.

The chain is built from TRBV11-3 and TRBJ2-3, with D possibly TRBD1 on 5 matching bases. The length of the CDR3 is 15 residues. Trimming pared 4 bases from V and 0 bases from J, leaving 11 bases between. Germline CDR1 reads SGHNT; CDR2 reads YENEEA. The CDR3 protein is CASSSGRLSTDTQYF. As DNA, the CDR3 is TGTGCCAGCAGCTCAGGGCGCTTAAGCACAGATACGCAGTATTTT.

Only one count was recorded for this clone. This chain uses TRBV2 with TRBJ1-2; TRBD1 matches 10 bases. The germline CDR1 and CDR2 sequences are SNHLY and FYNNEI. The CDR3 contains 14 residues. V lost 5 bases, J lost 6 bases, and 6 bases stayed unmatched. The CDR3 DNA reads TGTGCCAGCAGTCCCCGACAGGGGGCGAATGGCTACACCTTC. This gives the protein CASSPRQGANGYTF.

The chain joins TRBV4-2 to TRBJ2-1, with a weak D call TRBD2 (6 bases). V dropped 0 bases and J dropped 6 bases, with 12 bases sitting between them. The CDR3 spans 15 residues. CDR1 and CDR2 from the germline V gene are LGHNA and YNFKEQ. The CDR3 DNA reads as TGTGCCAGCAGCCAAGATCACGGGAGCCTCAATGAGCAGTTCTTC. The encoded protein is CASSQDHGSLNEQFF.

V usage is TRBV7-2 and J usage is TRBJ2-7, with 11 bases identical to TRBD2. Looked up from germline, CDR1 is SGHTA and CDR2 is FQGNSA. This CDR3 is built from 17 residues. J gave up 4 bases and V 1 base, and 9 bases lay outside the gene matches. The CDR3 region is CASSLVLAGVGAYEQYF. Here the CDR3 DNA reads TGTGCCAGCAGCTTAGTACTAGCGGGAGTCGGGGCTTACGAGCAGTACTTC.

In nucleotides, the CDR3 is TGTGCCAGCGGGGAGGTATATGGCTACACCTTC. Its translation is CASGEVYGYTF. J is TRBJ1-2 and V is TRBV6-5; D not resolved. Trimming took off 8 bases at V and 5 bases at J, with 9 bases between the two ends. The CDR3 spans 11 residues. Germline values: CDR1 MNHEY, CDR2 SVGAGI.

The chain carries TRBV15 and TRBJ2-1; TRBD2 aligns across 9 bases. The CDR3 length is 15 residues. CDR1 LNHNV and CDR2 YYDKDF come from the germline V gene (reference sequence). V lost 5 bases and J lost 10; bases outside the gene matches: 12. The CDR3 DNA sequence: TGTGCCACCAGCCGGTTAGGGACTAGCTCTGACGAGCAGTTCTTC. It codes for CATSRLGTSSDEQFF.

This chain links TRBV19 with TRBJ1-2; D is possibly TRBD1 (6 bases). The V end was cut by 7 bases, the J end by 5 bases, with 17 bases between. The CDR3 contains 14 residues. From germline, CDR1 is LNHDA and CDR2 SQIVND (reference sequence). The CDR3 region has the DNA TGTGCCAGTACCCAAGAGGGGGTTTTTTATGGCTACACCTTC. It encodes CASTQEGVFYGYTF.